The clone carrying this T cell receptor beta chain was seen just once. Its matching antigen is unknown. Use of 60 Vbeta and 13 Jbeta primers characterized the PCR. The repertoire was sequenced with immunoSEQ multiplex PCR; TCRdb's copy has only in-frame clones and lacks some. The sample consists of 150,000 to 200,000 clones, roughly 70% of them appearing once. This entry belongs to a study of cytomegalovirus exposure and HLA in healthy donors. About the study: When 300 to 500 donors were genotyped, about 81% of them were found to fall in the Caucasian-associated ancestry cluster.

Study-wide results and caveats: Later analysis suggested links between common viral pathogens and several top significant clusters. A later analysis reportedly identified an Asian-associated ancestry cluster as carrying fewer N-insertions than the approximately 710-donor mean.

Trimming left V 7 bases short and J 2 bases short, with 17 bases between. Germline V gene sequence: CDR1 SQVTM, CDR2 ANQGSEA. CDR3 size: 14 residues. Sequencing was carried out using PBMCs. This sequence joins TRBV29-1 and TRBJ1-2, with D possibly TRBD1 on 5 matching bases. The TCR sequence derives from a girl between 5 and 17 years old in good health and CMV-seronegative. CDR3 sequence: CSAGTLEGNYGYTF. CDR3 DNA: TGCAGCGCCGGGACTCTCGAAGGGAACTATGGCTACACCTTC.